Given below is one TCR beta chain in context. This sample stems from a study of neoadjuvant anti-PD-1 for oral cavity cancer. The table came from immunoSEQ multiplex PCR; TCRdb's copy has only in-frame clones and leaves some out. This table has around 81,000 clones, 84% appearing once. The CDR3 loop spans 15 amino acids. The V gene's germline CDR1 is SNHLY and CDR2 FYNNEI. Trimming shortened V by 4 bases and J by 0 bases, and 10 bases separated the two germline ends. The receptor was isolated from a person between 40 and 85 years old with oral cavity squamous cell carcinoma. V is TRBV2 and J is TRBJ1-3; D perhaps matches TRBD1 (5 bases). The starting material was PBMCs, obtained before nivolumab (anti-PD-1) treatment. CDR3 sequence (DNA): TGTGCCAGCAGTGGACAGAGTTACTCTGGAAACACCATATATTTT. It specifies CASSGQSYSGNTIYF.